Listed below are T cell receptor beta chains from one sample, sequenced in a study of PD-1 blockade in classical Hodgkin lymphoma. Some clones are missing from TCRdb's copy, which holds only in-frame ones; the method was immunoSEQ multiplex PCR. The sample has around 66,000 clones; roughly nine tenths are singletons. The sequenced sample was peripheral blood mononuclear cells (PBMCs), obtained at baseline. The receptors were sampled from a human donor with classical Hodgkin lymphoma. The CDR3 runs from the conserved cysteine through the conserved F or W. Each record gives: D gene, J gene, clone size, V gene, CDR3 protein, CDR3 DNA. D genes are given only for firm matches. Clone size is shown for a subset of rows, as once, few, many or a class of expanded clone.

TRBD1 | TRBJ1-2 | NA | TRBV6-6 | CASSRGTGPNYGYTF | TGTGCCAGCAGTCGCGGGACAGGTCCTAACTATGGCTACACCTTC
NA | TRBJ1-4 | once | TRBV5-6 | CASSPGTGSGEKLFF | TGTGCCAGCAGCCCCGGGACGGGGTCCGGGGAAAAACTGTTTTTT
NA | TRBJ1-1 | few | TRBV12-5 | CASGLNTEAFF | TGTGCTAGTGGTCTGAACACTGAAGCTTTCTTT
NA | TRBJ2-4 | NA | TRBV5-8 | CASSLGLPYF | TGTGCCAGCAGCTTAGGTTTACCGTACTTC
NA | TRBJ1-2 | NA | TRBV19 | CASSIGRLTFGNYGYTF | TGTGCCAGTAGTATCGGACGGCTCACCTTCGGTAACTATGGCTACACCTTC
NA | TRBJ2-7 | NA | TRBV27 | CASGPGGPYEQYF | TGTGCCAGCGGCCCAGGGGGGCCCTACGAGCAGTACTTC
TRBD2 | TRBJ2-3 | NA | TRBV27 | CASSISGGHTDTQYF | TGTGCCAGCAGTATTAGCGGGGGCCACACAGATACGCAGTATTTT
TRBD2 | TRBJ2-3 | NA | TRBV30 | CAFHGLAGGRDTQYF | TGTGCCTTTCACGGACTAGCGGGGGGGAGAGATACGCAGTATTTT
TRBD1 | TRBJ1-5 | NA | TRBV6-1 | CASSRQGGSQPQHF | TGTGCCAGCAGTAGACAGGGGGGCAGTCAGCCCCAGCATTTT
TRBD2 | TRBJ2-3 | NA | TRBV4-1 | CASSQSASGDTQYF | TGCGCCAGCAGCCAATCCGCTAGCGGAGATACGCAGTATTTT
NA | TRBJ2-3 | NA | TRBV7-8 | CASSLAGIGNADTQYF | TGTGCCAGCAGCTTAGCGGGCATAGGGAATGCAGATACGCAGTATTTT
TRBD1 | TRBJ1-1 | once | TRBV5-1 | CASSLRTGEAFF | TGCGCCAGCAGCCTTCGGACAGGTGAAGCTTTCTTT
NA | TRBJ2-1 | NA | TRBV9 | CASSGEGGEQFF | TGTGCCAGCAGTGGGGAGGGGGGTGAGCAGTTCTTC
NA | TRBJ1-4 | few | TRBV4-2 | CASSQVQDDEKLFF | TGTGCCAGCAGCCAAGTTCAGGATGATGAAAAACTGTTTTTT
NA | TRBJ2-1 | NA | TRBV7-6 | CASSLGVDRIYNEQFF | TGTGCCAGCAGCTTAGGAGTCGACAGAATCTACAATGAGCAGTTCTTC
NA | TRBJ2-3 | NA | TRBV18 | CASSPQVPGGYF | TGTGCCAGCTCACCACAGGTCCCAGGAGGGTATTTT
NA | TRBJ1-6 | few | TRBV4-1 | CASSPTGQGYNSPLHF | TGCGCCAGCAGCCCTACGGGCCAGGGGTATAATTCACCCCTCCACTTT
NA | TRBJ2-2 | NA | TRBV5-6 | CASSLRGLEDTGELFF | TGTGCCAGCAGCTTGCGGGGTTTGGAGGACACCGGGGAGCTGTTTTTT
NA | TRBJ2-7 | NA | TRBV6-5 | CASRPQADYEQYF | TGTGCCAGCAGGCCACAAGCGGACTACGAGCAGTACTTC
NA | TRBJ2-5 | NA | TRBV30 | CAWSGSELGLEETQYF | TGTGCCTGGAGTGGATCCGAATTGGGCTTAGAAGAGACCCAGTACTTC
NA | TRBJ2-2 | NA | TRBV5-4 | CASSLGGTGELFF | TGTGCCAGCAGCTTAGGAGGGACCGGGGAGCTGTTTTTT
NA | TRBJ1-4 | NA | TRBV10-3 | CASGDREEKLFF | TGTGCCTCAGGAGACAGAGAGGAAAAACTGTTTTTT
NA | TRBJ2-1 | NA | TRBV5-1 | CASSFEGPGEQFF | TGCGCCAGCAGCTTCGAGGGGCCAGGGGAGCAGTTCTTC
NA | TRBJ1-6 | few | TRBV2 | CASRPTNSSPLHF | TGTGCCAGCAGGCCCACGAACTCCTCACCCCTCCACTTT
NA | TRBJ2-7 | NA | TRBV11-1 | CASSSGTSYEQYF | TGTGCCAGCAGCTCCGGGACCTCCTACGAGCAGTACTTC
NA | TRBJ1-2 | NA | TRBV20-1 | CSAAGLGYTF | TGCAGTGCTGCCGGACTCGGCTACACCTTC
NA | TRBJ1-1 | few | TRBV11-1 | CASSPIWGTEAFF | TGTGCCAGCAGCCCCATTTGGGGCACTGAAGCTTTCTTT
NA | TRBJ1-3 | NA | TRBV18 | CASSPDSGGRPGNTIYF | TGTGCCAGCTCACCCGATTCAGGAGGTCGCCCTGGAAACACCATATATTTT
TRBD1 | TRBJ1-1 | NA | TRBV29-1 | CSVEGDRGPTEAFF | TGCAGCGTCGAGGGGGACAGGGGTCCCACTGAAGCTTTCTTT
TRBD1 | TRBJ2-1 | NA | TRBV5-4 | CASRLPGQGYNEQFF | TGTGCCAGCCGCCTTCCGGGACAGGGTTACAATGAGCAGTTCTTC
NA | TRBJ2-1 | NA | TRBV10-3 | CAISDGDFNEQFF | TGTGCCATCAGTGACGGAGATTTCAATGAGCAGTTCTTC
NA | TRBJ1-6 | few | TRBV11-2 | CASSPGVRDFNSPLHF | TGTGCCAGCAGCCCCGGCGTTAGGGACTTTAATTCACCCCTCCACTTT
TRBD2 | TRBJ2-1 | NA | TRBV7-2 | CASSIPGLAREQFF | TGTGCCAGCAGCATTCCGGGACTAGCACGTGAGCAGTTCTTC
NA | TRBJ1-1 | NA | TRBV6-1 | CASILSTEAFF | TGTGCCAGCATACTCAGCACTGAAGCTTTCTTT
NA | TRBJ2-3 | NA | TRBV2 | CASPYIPGGTDTQYF | TGTGCCAGCCCTTATATCCCTGGGGGCACAGATACGCAGTATTTT
TRBD1 | TRBJ1-1 | few | TRBV30 | CASTLPDRYTEAFF | TGTGCCTCCACTTTGCCGGACAGGTACACTGAAGCTTTCTTT
NA | TRBJ1-1 | NA | TRBV13 | CASSLETQDAFF | TGTGCCAGCAGCTTAGAGACGCAAGACGCTTTCTTT
TRBD2 | TRBJ2-3 | NA | TRBV19 | CASSLGLAGGTDTQYF | TGTGCCAGTAGTCTCGGACTAGCGGGGGGGACAGATACGCAGTATTTT
NA | TRBJ1-4 | once | TRBV27 | CASSSGARGEKLFF | TGTGCCAGCAGTTCGGGGGCTCGGGGTGAAAAACTGTTTTTT
NA | TRBJ1-4 | NA | TRBV18 | CASQRTASTNEKLFF | TGTGCCAGCCAAAGGACAGCCTCAACTAATGAAAAACTGTTTTTT
NA | TRBJ2-6 | once | TRBV4-1 | CASSLTFSGANVLTF | TGCGCCAGCAGCCTAACGTTCTCTGGGGCCAACGTCCTGACTTTC
NA | TRBJ1-2 | NA | TRBV2 | CASRDSGGYGYTF | TGTGCCAGCAGGGACAGTGGGGGCTATGGCTACACCTTC
NA | TRBJ1-5 | NA | TRBV5-1 | CASSLVGGAGQPQHF | TGCGCCAGCAGCTTGGTGGGGGGGGCTGGACAGCCCCAGCATTTT
NA | TRBJ1-6 | NA | TRBV11-2 | CASRSLQGSSYNSPLHF | TGTGCCAGCAGATCCTTGCAGGGTTCCTCCTATAATTCACCCCTCCACTTT
TRBD2 | TRBJ2-7 | NA | TRBV4-1 | CASSQELAGVIEQYF | TGCGCCAGCAGCCAAGAGCTAGCGGGGGTTATCGAGCAGTACTTC
TRBD2 | TRBJ2-3 | NA | TRBV19 | CASITLAVESTDTQYF | TGTGCCAGTATTACACTAGCGGTTGAAAGCACAGATACGCAGTATTTT
NA | TRBJ2-7 | NA | TRBV5-6 | CASSFIFDESYEQYF | TGTGCCAGCAGCTTCATCTTCGATGAGTCCTACGAGCAGTACTTC
NA | TRBJ2-1 | NA | TRBV5-1 | CASSLYPSGSDEQFF | TGCGCCAGCAGCTTGTACCCCTCGGGGTCGGATGAGCAGTTCTTC
NA | TRBJ2-2 | NA | TRBV9 | CASSPLMGGGELFF | TGTGCCAGCAGCCCTTTAATGGGGGGCGGGGAGCTGTTTTTT
NA | TRBJ1-2 | NA | TRBV2 | CASSVDGTIEAYTF | TGTGCCAGCAGTGTAGACGGCACGATCGAAGCCTACACCTTC
NA | TRBJ1-2 | NA | TRBV6-5 | CASGWGVLGYTF | TGTGCCAGCGGATGGGGGGTTTTGGGCTACACCTTC
TRBD2 | TRBJ2-7 | NA | TRBV6-5 | CASSFGLGVGQYF | TGTGCCAGCAGTTTTGGACTAGGCGTGGGGCAGTACTTC
TRBD2 | TRBJ2-5 | NA | TRBV7-9 | CASSTSGGIEQETQYF | TGTGCCAGCAGCACGAGCGGGGGAATTGAACAAGAGACCCAGTACTTC
NA | TRBJ1-6 | NA | TRBV21-1 | CASKTTITGGRYSPLHF | TGTGCCAGCAAGACAACCATAACAGGGGGCAGGTATTCACCCCTCCACTTT
NA | TRBJ1-2 | NA | TRBV6-5 | CASSYSGQASHYGYTF | TGTGCCAGCAGTTACTCTGGGCAGGCATCACACTATGGCTACACCTTC
NA | TRBJ1-3 | NA | TRBV10-3 | CAISESWPSGNTIYF | TGTGCCATCAGTGAGTCTTGGCCTTCTGGAAACACCATATATTTT